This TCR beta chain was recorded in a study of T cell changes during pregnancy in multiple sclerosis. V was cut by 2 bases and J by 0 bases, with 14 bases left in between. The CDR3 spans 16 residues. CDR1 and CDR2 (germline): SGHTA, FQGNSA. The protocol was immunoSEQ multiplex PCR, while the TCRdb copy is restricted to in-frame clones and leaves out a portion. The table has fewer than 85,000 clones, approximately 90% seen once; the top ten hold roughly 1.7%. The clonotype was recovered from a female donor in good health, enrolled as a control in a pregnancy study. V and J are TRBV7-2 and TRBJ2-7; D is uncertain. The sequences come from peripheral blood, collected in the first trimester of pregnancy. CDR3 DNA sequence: TGTGCCAGCAGCTTAAGCTACCTACCGAACTCCTACGAGCAGTACTTC. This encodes CASSLSYLPNSYEQYF. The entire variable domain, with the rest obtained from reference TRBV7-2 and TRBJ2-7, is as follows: GAGVSQSPSNKVTEKGKDVELRCDPISGHTALYWYRQSLGQGLEFLIYFQGNSAPDKSGLPSDRFSAERTGGSVSTLTIQRTQQEDSAVYLCASSLSYLPNSYEQYFGPGTRLTVT.